The clone carrying this T cell receptor beta chain appeared a few times. The same CDR3 also results from other DNA sequences found in this sample. Authors' methods: Estimation of nucleated cell counts relied on the amplification of reference gene primers. TCRdb keeps only in-frame clones here, not all; method: immunoSEQ multiplex PCR. The D gene and trimming were derived from the DNA, and the V and J assignments and clone size from that table. The profile shows 100,000 to 150,000 clones, under 90% of them singletons. These data originate in a study of blood T cell repertoires in COVID-19. Study-wide context: Samples came from the United States, Italy and Spain, spanning acute and convalescent COVID-19. T cells, B-cell-depleted T cells, or PBMCs provided the cDNA or gDNA that served as material.

The CDR3 has 15 residues. V gave up 2 bases and J gave up 0 bases; unmatched junction bases: 0. Germline V CDR1 and CDR2: LNHDA, SQIVND (reference sequence). This clonotype originated in a man in his sixties with acute or convalescent COVID-19. The chain combines TRBV19 with TRBJ2-2; 7 nucleotides line up with TRBD1. The material sequenced was peripheral blood. CDR3 residues: CASSIQGANTGELFF. The CDR3 bases are TGTGCCAGTAGTATACAGGGGGCGAACACCGGGGAGCTGTTTTTT.